The T cell receptor (beta chain) described here comes from a study of graft-versus-host responses after intestinal transplantation (dated by TCRdb to 2020 to 2022). Describing the broader study: The transplants that recipients got were multivisceral, liver-intestinal, or isolated intestinal. All recipients received anti-thymocyte globulin induction followed by maintenance tacrolimus and steroids for roughly 3 years. Graft-versus-host and host-versus-graft alloreactive T cell clones were tracked in the graft, circulation and bone marrow after intestinal transplantation using bulk TCR-beta CDR3 sequencing. Alloreactive clones were identified by sequencing pre-transplant mixed lymphocyte reaction products and comparing these products with unstimulated pre-transplant donor and recipient T cells. Of the 20 to 30 intestinal transplant recipients enrolled in the cohort, one of whom was a retransplant, 3 patients without pretransplant specimens were excluded. A peak of at least 4% donor T cells among recipient peripheral blood mononuclear cells was the definition used for donor T cell macrochimerism. Rather than going through the commercial service, samples from a few later patients were sequenced in-house on an Illumina MiSeq and processed with MiXCR.

Overall study outcomes, separate from this receptor: The conclusions were limited by the relatively low number and heterogeneity of the intestinal transplant patients. Patients with donor T cell macrochimerism had high GvH to HvG T cell clonal ratios in their allografts. Early after transplant, peak levels of circulating GvH clones were associated with declines in HvG clones. GvH clones were detected in recipient bone marrow, and some of these GvH clones were observed earlier in ileal mucosa or blood, consistent with an intestinal mucosal origin.

Concerning this clone itself: Which antigen it targets is not known. Within one base of it there is no much larger clone, and no base qualities were kept.

Library preparation was by the immunoSEQ multiplex PCR assay. In most patients, genomic DNA was isolated using the Qiagen DNeasy Blood and Tissue Kit and sent frozen to Adaptive Biotechnologies for TCR sequencing. High-throughput TCR-beta CDR3 sequencing of genomic DNA from most patients was performed by Adaptive Biotechnologies. As for the original processing: Adaptive's ImmunoSEQ software supplied the TCR sequencing data for 18 patients, while MiXCR and VDJtools were used to process a few other patients. CD4 versus CD8 sorting errors were corrected by removing sequences found in both subsets at a frequency ratio below 5:1. Because the origin of CDR3 nucleotide sequences shared between donor and recipient could not be assigned, those sequences were removed. At least 2-fold expansion over unstimulated cells and a minimum CFSE-low frequency of 0.002% (template counts) or 0.001% (read counts) were required for clones to be classified as alloreactive. Mappable clones were those detected in sequenced pre-transplant spleen, lymph node, or MLR CFSE-low populations of the donor or recipient. The cumulative frequency of alloreactive clones was calculated as a percentage of all sequences, weighted by copy number. The immuneACCESS repertoire file appears here via TCRdb, limited to in-frame rearrangements. These files lack a portion of the clones; in checked studies, under half of the deficit traces to unresolved V genes, and the cause of the others is not known. V and J calls and clone size come straight from that table; D and trimming were deduced from the DNA. The sample records 65,000 to 90,000 clones, about 89% of which are singletons. The biggest ten clones account for around 2.3% of the sample.

The time point tag for this specimen amounts to: cells obtained before transplantation from donor or recipient. CD3+CD4+ and CD3+CD8+ populations were FACS-sorted from unstimulated pre-transplant donor and recipient cells taken from spleen or lymph nodes. The junction carries 14 bases between V and J, which are trimmed by 0 bases and 5 bases respectively. From the cysteine through the phenylalanine, the CDR3 covers 15 amino acids. Of the read, only the CDR3 DNA is kept; its 45 bases are in frame from base 1. In the germline V gene, CDR1 corresponds to SGHDT and CDR2 to YYEEEE. Recombination connected TRBV5-6 to TRBJ1-2; the D gene is not confidently resolved. The TCR originated in a human donor who received an intestinal transplant. The source was unstimulated CD8+ T cells sorted from spleen or lymph node cells, collected before intestinal transplant. The CDR3 region: CASSLVADLFYGYTF. The sequenced DNA: TGTGCCAGCAGCTTGGTGGCAGATTTATTTTATGGCTACACCTTC.